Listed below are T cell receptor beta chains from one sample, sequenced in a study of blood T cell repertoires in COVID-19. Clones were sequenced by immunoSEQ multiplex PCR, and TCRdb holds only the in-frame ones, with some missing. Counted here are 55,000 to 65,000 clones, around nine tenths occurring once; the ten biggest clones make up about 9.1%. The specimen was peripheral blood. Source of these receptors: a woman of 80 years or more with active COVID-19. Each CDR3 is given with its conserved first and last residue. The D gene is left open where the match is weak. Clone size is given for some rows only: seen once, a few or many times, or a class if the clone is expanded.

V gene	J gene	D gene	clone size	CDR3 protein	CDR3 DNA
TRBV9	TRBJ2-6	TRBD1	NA	CATRTGNGANVLTF	TGTGCCACGAGGACAGGGAACGGGGCCAACGTCCTGACTTTC
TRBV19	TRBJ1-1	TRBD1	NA	CASSAGTGNEAFF	TGTGCCAGTAGTGCCGGGACAGGGAATGAAGCTTTCTTT
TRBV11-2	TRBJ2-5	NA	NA	CASSSGYQETQYF	TGTGCCAGCAGTTCAGGGTACCAAGAGACCCAGTACTTC
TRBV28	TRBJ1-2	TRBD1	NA	CASSTGQGAEHGYTF	TGTGCCAGCAGTACAGGACAGGGGGCAGAACATGGCTACACCTTC
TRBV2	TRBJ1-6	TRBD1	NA	CASTSDRVYNSPLHF	TGTGCCAGCACCTCGGACAGGGTCTATAATTCACCCCTCCACTTT
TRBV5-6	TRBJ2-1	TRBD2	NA	CASSLLGLAGGPGVEQFF	TGTGCCAGCAGCTTGTTGGGACTAGCGGGAGGGCCGGGGGTTGAGCAGTTCTTC
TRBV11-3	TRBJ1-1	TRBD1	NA	CASSARGFNTEAFF	TGTGCCAGCAGCGCCAGGGGGTTCAACACTGAAGCTTTCTTT
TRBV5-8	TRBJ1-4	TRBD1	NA	CASSLGRGATNEKLFF	TGTGCCAGCAGCTTGGGCAGGGGGGCAACTAATGAAAAACTGTTTTTT
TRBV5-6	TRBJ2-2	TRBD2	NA	CASSSRLAGDTGELFF	TGTGCCAGCAGTTCACGACTAGCGGGAGACACCGGGGAGCTGTTTTTT
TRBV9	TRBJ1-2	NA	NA	CASSFTATGTYGYTF	TGTGCCAGCAGCTTCACCGCCACAGGGACCTATGGCTACACCTTC
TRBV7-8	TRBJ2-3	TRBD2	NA	CASSLVERGGRDTQYF	TGTGCCAGCAGCTTAGTCGAGCGGGGGGGTCGGGATACGCAGTATTTT
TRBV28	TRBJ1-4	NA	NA	CASSPRTATNEKLFF	TGTGCCAGCAGCCCCCGGACAGCAACTAATGAAAAACTGTTTTTT
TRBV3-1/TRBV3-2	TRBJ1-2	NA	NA	CASSQATGNRNGYTF	TGTGCCAGCAGCCAAGCGACAGGTAATAGGAACGGCTACACCTTC
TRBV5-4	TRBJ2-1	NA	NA	CASSMDRGTRNEQFF	TGTGCCAGCAGCATGGACCGGGGTACTCGCAATGAGCAGTTCTTC
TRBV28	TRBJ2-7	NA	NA	CASGKAATYEQYF	TGTGCCAGCGGAAAAGCGGCAACCTACGAGCAGTACTTC
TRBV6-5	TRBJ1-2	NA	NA	CASSYAMRAGGGYTF	TGTGCCAGCAGTTATGCGATGCGAGCGGGTGGTGGCTACACCTTC
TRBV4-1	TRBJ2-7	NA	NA	CASSEVGGYEQYF	TGCGCCAGCAGCGAAGTCGGGGGCTACGAGCAGTACTTC
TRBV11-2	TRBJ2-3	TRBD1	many	CASRFGQGWSDTQYF	TGTGCCAGCAGGTTTGGACAGGGGTGGTCAGATACGCAGTATTTT
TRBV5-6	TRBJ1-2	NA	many	CASSPPGQGNYGYTF	TGTGCCAGCAGCCCCCCGGGGCAGGGGAACTATGGCTACACCTTC
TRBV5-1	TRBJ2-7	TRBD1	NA	CASSGTGEEQYF	TGCGCCAGCAGCGGAACAGGGGAGGAGCAGTACTTC
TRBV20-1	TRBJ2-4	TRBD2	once	CSASTAVSGSFWNIQYF	TGCAGTGCTAGTACCGCAGTTAGCGGGAGTTTTTGGAACATTCAGTACTTC
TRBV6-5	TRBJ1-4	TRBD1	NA	CASRLQGGEKLFF	TGTGCCAGCAGGTTACAGGGGGGTGAAAAACTGTTTTTT
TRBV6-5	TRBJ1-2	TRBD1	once	CASRTGTGVYGYTF	TGTGCCAGCAGAACCGGGACAGGGGTTTATGGCTACACCTTC
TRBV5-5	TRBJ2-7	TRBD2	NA	CASSPTSGTSEQYF	TGTGCCAGCAGCCCAACTAGCGGGACGAGCGAGCAGTACTTC
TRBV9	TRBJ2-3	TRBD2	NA	CASSVFFGSGRRTDTQYF	TGTGCCAGCAGCGTATTCTTCGGTAGCGGGAGGAGGACAGATACGCAGTATTTT
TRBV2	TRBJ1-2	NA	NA	CASIRDNYGYTF	TGTGCCAGCATCAGGGATAACTATGGCTACACCTTC
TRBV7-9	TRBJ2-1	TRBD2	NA	CASSFGLAGNEQFF	TGTGCCAGCAGCTTCGGACTAGCGGGGAATGAGCAGTTCTTC
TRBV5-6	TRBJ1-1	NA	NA	CASSFGGDTEAFF	TGTGCCAGCAGCTTCGGGGGAGACACTGAAGCTTTCTTT
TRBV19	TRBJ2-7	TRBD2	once	CASSIQPGGGGYEQYF	TGTGCCAGTAGTATCCAGCCAGGCGGGGGAGGGTACGAGCAGTACTTC
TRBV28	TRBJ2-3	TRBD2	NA	CASTQLAGGVDTQYF	TGTGCCAGCACTCAGCTAGCGGGAGGGGTGGATACGCAGTATTTT
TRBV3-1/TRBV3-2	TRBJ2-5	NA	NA	CASSQAGRETQYF	TGTGCCAGCAGCCAAGCCGGTCGAGAGACCCAGTACTTC
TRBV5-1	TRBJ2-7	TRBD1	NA	CASSPRVGGVGNEQYF	TGCGCCAGCAGCCCCCGGGTAGGGGGCGTCGGGAACGAGCAGTACTTC
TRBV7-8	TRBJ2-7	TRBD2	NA	CASSLSGTRDEQYF	TGTGCCAGCAGCTTATCCGGGACTAGAGACGAGCAGTACTTC
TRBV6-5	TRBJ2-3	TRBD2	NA	CASSPLAGGTDTQYF	TGTGCCAGCAGTCCCTTAGCGGGGGGCACAGATACGCAGTATTTT
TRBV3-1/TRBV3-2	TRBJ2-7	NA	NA	CASSRVGAAGSYEQYF	TGTGCCAGCAGCCGGGTAGGAGCGGCCGGCTCCTACGAGCAGTACTTC